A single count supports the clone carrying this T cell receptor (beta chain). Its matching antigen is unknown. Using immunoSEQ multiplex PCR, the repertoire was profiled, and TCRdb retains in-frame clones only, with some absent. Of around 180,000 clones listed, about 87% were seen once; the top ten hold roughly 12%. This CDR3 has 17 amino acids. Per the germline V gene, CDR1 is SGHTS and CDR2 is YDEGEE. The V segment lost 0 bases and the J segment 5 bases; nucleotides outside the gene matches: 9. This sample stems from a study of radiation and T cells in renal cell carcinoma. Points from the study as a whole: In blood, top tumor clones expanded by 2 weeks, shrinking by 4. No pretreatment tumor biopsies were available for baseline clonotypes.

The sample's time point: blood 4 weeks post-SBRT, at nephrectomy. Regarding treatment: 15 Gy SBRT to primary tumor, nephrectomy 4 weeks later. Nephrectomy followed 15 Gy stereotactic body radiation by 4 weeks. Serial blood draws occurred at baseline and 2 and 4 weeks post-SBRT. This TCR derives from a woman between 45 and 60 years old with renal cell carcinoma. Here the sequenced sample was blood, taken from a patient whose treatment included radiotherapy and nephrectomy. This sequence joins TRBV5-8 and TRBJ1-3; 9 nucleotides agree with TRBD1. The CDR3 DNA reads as TGTGCCAGCAGCTTGGTGTTGGGACAGGGAGATAGAAACACCATATATTTT. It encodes CASSLVLGQGDRNTIYF.